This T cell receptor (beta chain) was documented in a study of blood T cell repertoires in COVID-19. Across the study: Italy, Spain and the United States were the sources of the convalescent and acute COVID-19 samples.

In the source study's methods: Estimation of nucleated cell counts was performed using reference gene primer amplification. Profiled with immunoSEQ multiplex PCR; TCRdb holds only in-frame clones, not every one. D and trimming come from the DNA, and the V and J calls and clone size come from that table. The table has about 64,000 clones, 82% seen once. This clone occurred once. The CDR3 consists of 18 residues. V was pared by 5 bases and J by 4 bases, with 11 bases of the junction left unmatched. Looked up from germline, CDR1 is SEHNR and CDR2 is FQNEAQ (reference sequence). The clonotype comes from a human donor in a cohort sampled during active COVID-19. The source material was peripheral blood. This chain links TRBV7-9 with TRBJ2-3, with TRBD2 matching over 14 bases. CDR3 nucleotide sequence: TGTGCCAGCAGCCGCGGGACTAGCGGGGGTGGGCTAGCAGATACGCAGTATTTT. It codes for CASSRGTSGGGLADTQYF.